This T cell receptor (beta chain) was obtained from a study of OX40 agonist ivuxolimab in advanced cancers. Whole-study context: Administration of intravenous ivuxolimab to patients occurred every 2 weeks at 0.01 to 10 mg/kg.

The CDR3 has 13 amino acids. The V gene end was trimmed by 4 bases and the J gene end by 2 bases; junction bases not matched to a gene: 3. Germline loops: CDR1 SQVTM, CDR2 ANQGSEA. The data were produced by immunoSEQ multiplex PCR, yet TCRdb's version contains in-frame clones alone and is incomplete. The sample holds some 78,000 clones, 88% seen once. Sample: CD4+ or CD8+ T cells sorted from blood, taken in a trial of the OX40 agonist ivuxolimab. This receptor was identified in an adult with an advanced solid tumor such as melanoma, head and neck, liver or kidney cancer. The gene calls are TRBV29-1 and TRBJ1-1, with TRBD1 matching over 8 bases. CDR3 in DNA: TGCAGCGTTGGGACAGGGAAAAACACTGAAGCTTTCTTT. This translates into CSVGTGKNTEAFF. Variable domain in full (rest from reference TRBV29-1 and TRBJ1-1): SAVISQKPSRDICQRGTSLTIQCQVDSQVTMMFWYRQQPGQSLTLIATANQGSEATYESGFVIDKFPISRPNLTFSTLTVSNMSPEDSSIYLCSVGTGKNTEAFFGQGTRLTVV.